A selection of T cell receptor beta chains follows, all from one sample in a study of blood T cells in healthy people across ages. TCRdb ran MiXCR on the 5' RACE reads and lists one entry per CDR3 protein. Among roughly 730,000 distinct CDR3 sequences listed, about 61% were seen once. Sample: blood. These receptors were obtained from a middle-aged man in good health. Each CDR3 is given with its conserved first and last residue. D genes are given only for firm matches. Rows may omit the clone size; those that give it use once, few, many or a size class.

J,D,V,size,DNA,CDR3
TRBJ1-2,NA,TRBV5-4,NA,TGTGCCAGCAGCGGTCAGGACGGAAACTATGGCTACACCTTC,CASSGQDGNYGYTF
TRBJ2-2,NA,TRBV6-2/TRBV6-3,NA,TGTGCCAGTGAGACTGGTCCTATTTCCGGGGAGCTGTTTTTT,CASETGPISGELFF
TRBJ2-3,NA,TRBV6-2/TRBV6-3,NA,TGTGCCAGCAGCCCTATGTACCGCACAGATACGCAGTATTTT,CASSPMYRTDTQYF
TRBJ1-1,NA,TRBV20-1,few,TGCAGTGCTAGAGACCCTAGGGGGGACACTGAAGCTTTCTTT,CSARDPRGDTEAFF
TRBJ2-1,TRBD1,TRBV29-1,few,TGCAGCGTTGTTTCGATTACGCGGGACAGGGGTCTATACAATGAGCAGTTCTTC,CSVVSITRDRGLYNEQFF
TRBJ2-5,TRBD1,TRBV28,NA,TGTGCCAGCAGGACAAGCCCGGGACAGTCCCAAGAGACCCAGTACTTC,CASRTSPGQSQETQYF
TRBJ2-7,NA,TRBV7-2,few,TGTGCCAGCAGCTCCCGGGACTTATACTACGAGCAGTACTTC,CASSSRDLYYEQYF
TRBJ2-7,TRBD1,TRBV27,NA,TGTGCCAGCAGTCCGACCGACAGGGCGGCCTACGAGCAGTACTTC,CASSPTDRAAYEQYF
TRBJ2-1,TRBD2,TRBV7-3,NA,TGTGCCAGCAGCTCAGCCGGGACTAGCGGCTACAATGAGCAGTTCTTC,CASSSAGTSGYNEQFF
TRBJ2-6,NA,TRBV24-1,few,TGTGCCACCAGTGAGGCGGGGCCCGGGGCCAACGTCCTGACTTTC,CATSEAGPGANVLTF
TRBJ1-2,NA,TRBV6-6,NA,TGTGCCAGCAGTCCGGAGGGGAGAACTTATGGCTACACCTTC,CASSPEGRTYGYTF
TRBJ2-1,TRBD2,TRBV7-6,NA,TGTGCCAGCAGCTCCCGCTTAATTAGCGGGGGGGCTACTATATCTAATGAGCAGTTCTTC,CASSSRLISGGATISNEQFF
TRBJ2-5,NA,TRBV11-2,few,TGTGCCAGCAGCTACCGGGTCCTCCAAGAGACCCAGTACTTC,CASSYRVLQETQYF
TRBJ2-7,TRBD1,TRBV6-5,NA,TGTGCCAGCCAGACAGGGAGCTCCTACGAGCAGTACTTC,CASQTGSSYEQYF
TRBJ2-5,NA,TRBV29-1,NA,TGCAGCGTTTCCAGGGGATTCGGGGAGACCCAGTACTTC,CSVSRGFGETQYF
TRBJ2-3,TRBD2,TRBV28,NA,TGTGCCAGCAGGGGGTGGCTAGCGGGAGCCGATACGCAGTATTTT,CASRGWLAGADTQYF